This T cell receptor beta chain was profiled in a study of T cells in localized non-small cell lung cancer. Study-level results: Detection in adjacent lung was observed for a median around 50 of the top 100 tumor clones. Peak T cell clonality was found in uninvolved adjacent lung, exceeding tumor. Elevated blood T cell density was associated with longer overall survival. Heterogeneity is still possible, as just one tumor region was sequenced.

CDR1 and CDR2 (germline): MNHEY, SMNVEV (reference sequence). This CDR3 is built from 13 residues. V shed 6 bases and J shed 0 bases, with 8 bases lying between them. This table comes from immunoSEQ multiplex PCR, and its TCRdb copy is limited to in-frame clones, with some not included. The profile shows about 19,000 clones, approximately 82% of them singletons. A word on this clone: The antigen remains unidentified.

V and J are TRBV27 and TRBJ1-1; D might be TRBD1 (5 bases). The source material was peripheral blood, sampled before any cancer treatment. The origin of this receptor is a female donor older than 55 with stage I lung adenocarcinoma. For the CDR3, the DNA is TGTGCCAGCAGGTGGGACCTGAACACTGAAGCTTTCTTT. Translated: CASRWDLNTEAFF.